This T cell receptor beta chain was observed in a study of blood T cells in healthy people across ages. Study overall: Roughly one uniquely barcoded beta molecule per two T cells was captured.

The junction had 7 bases not matched to a gene; V was cut back by 8 bases and J by 5 bases. The CDR3 sequence is 13 residues long. Findings and limits, study-wide: The recorded TCR beta diversity per million T cells decreased in a roughly linear manner with age.

There are many counts of this clonotype. Its specificity is not known. Next came a second PCR, run for roughly 6 to 11 cycles, which used a sample-barcoded 5' primer along with a J-beta primer mix. MiXCR, applied by TCRdb to the 5' RACE reads, yields one record per CDR3 protein. Of hundreds of thousands of distinct CDR3 sequences in the sample, 40% to 45% were seen once. This clonotype was sampled from a man aged 80 or over in good health. This chain joins TRBV12-3 or TRBV12-4 and TRBJ2-5; 8 bases fit TRBD2. Sequencing was performed on blood. This CDR3 is CASGSGGGETQYF. The DNA for the CDR3 is TGTGCCAGCGGCAGCGGGGGCGGGGAGACCCAGTACTTC.